This TCR beta chain was sequenced for a study of response to subunit inactivated influenza vaccine. A remark on this clonotype: Its antigen is not known.

CDR1 SQVTM and CDR2 ANQGSEA come from the germline V gene. CDR3 length: 12 amino acids. V shed 4 bases, J shed 2 bases, and the junction held 2 bases outside the gene matches. TCRdb analysed the RT-PCR reads with MiXCR anew, one entry per CDR3 protein. Here the sample spans almost 600,000 distinct CDR3 sequences, around 13% being singletons. The study, taken as a whole, reports: Each seasonal flu vaccination may recruit only limited new T cells, authors suggested.

The receptor's source is a man in his fifties or sixties who received an inactivated influenza vaccine. The rearrangement uses TRBV29-1 and TRBJ2-7; TRBD1 aligns across 7 bases. The source material was PBMCs from blood, sampled 12 days after vaccination. The CDR3 sequence: CSVAQGAYEQYF. Here the CDR3 DNA reads TGCAGCGTTGCTCAGGGGGCCTACGAGCAGTACTTC.